This TCR beta chain was obtained from a study of radiation and T cells in renal cell carcinoma. The time point denotes: blood 4 weeks post-SBRT, at nephrectomy. Treatment here: 15 Gy SBRT to primary tumor, nephrectomy 4 weeks later. Blood was sampled at baseline, 2 weeks and 4 weeks after SBRT. Per the germline V gene, CDR1 is SGDLS and CDR2 is YYNGEE. The ends lost 3 bases at V and 0 bases at J; junction bases unmatched: 3. The CDR3 consists of 15 residues. This clone was seen once. Assay used: immunoSEQ multiplex PCR; TCRdb lists only in-frame clones, some missing. The sample holds tens of thousands of clones; around 78% are singletons and the top ten take 2% to 3%.

The source material was blood, sampled from a patient whose treatment included radiotherapy and nephrectomy. The sequence was collected from a woman aged 60-70 years with renal cell carcinoma. The V call is TRBV9, the J call TRBJ2-1; TRBD2 matches 7 bases. The CDR3 coding sequence is TGTGCCAGCAGCGAGCGGGGCAACTCCTACAATGAGCAGTTCTTC. This gives the protein CASSERGNSYNEQFF.